The source of this T cell receptor beta chain is a study of shared clonotypes between healthy human individuals. Study-level findings and limits: An anticipated effect of sequencing depth on clonotype sharing among donors was recognized. Sampling used blood alone; tissue repertoires probably differ.

CD45RO-negative, CCR7-positively selected cells formed the naive CD8 fraction, excluding terminally differentiated effector memory CD45RA+ cells. Of note for this clone: Its antigen is as yet unknown.

The deep-level immunoSEQ assay was used. The DNA input per sorted-subset replicate PCR was 200 ng, corresponding to 25,000 to 35,000 T cell genomes. The protocol was immunoSEQ multiplex PCR, while the TCRdb copy is restricted to in-frame clones and leaves out a portion. The sample lists hundreds of thousands of clones; 95% to 98% were seen once. V gave up 0 bases and J gave up 2 bases; unmatched junction bases: 6. Germline V CDR1 and CDR2: GTSNPN, SVGIG (reference sequence). This CDR3 has 16 residues. Sequenced input: naive CD8+ T cells sorted from blood. The receptor was derived from a man under 40 in good health. The chain recombines TRBV30 with TRBJ1-5, with 8 bases aligning to TRBD1. In DNA form, the CDR3 reads TGTGCCTGGAGTGTACGCAGGGGGCTAGGCAATCAGCCCCAGCATTTT. It yields the protein CAWSVRRGLGNQPQHF.